The sequence of this T cell receptor (beta chain) was determined in a study of regulatory T cells in long-lasting Graves disease. Study conclusions and caveats: Sampling was limited to peripheral blood rather than thyroid tissue.

This clonotype was found many times. Its matching antigen is unknown. CDR3 regions were amplified by Arm-PCR using iRepertoire HTBI primers to build TCR beta libraries. MiXCR, run by TCRdb on the multiplex PCR reads, gives a single entry per CDR3 protein. The sample comprises over 450,000 distinct CDR3 sequences, approximately 21% of which are singletons, and roughly 6.9% rests with the top ten. Between the trimmed V and J ends, which lost 2 bases and 6 bases, there was a span of 14 bases. From germline, CDR1 is SEHNR and CDR2 FQNEAQ (reference sequence). The CDR3 is made up of 16 amino acids. The time point is: persistent/refractory GD, antithyroid drugs over 5 years with positive TRAb. Construction of the TCR library relied on RNA isolated from PBMCs.

The sequences come from peripheral blood mononuclear cells (PBMCs), collected when the disease was refractory, from a patient treated with antithyroid drugs. V is TRBV7-9 and J is TRBJ2-6, with D perhaps being TRBD1 or TRBD2 (5 bases each). This clonotype was sampled from a female donor with Graves disease. The CDR3 nucleotides read TGTGCCAGCAGCTTATCAGTGGGGGTTCTGGCCAACGTCCTGACTTTC. Translating gives CASSLSVGVLANVLTF.